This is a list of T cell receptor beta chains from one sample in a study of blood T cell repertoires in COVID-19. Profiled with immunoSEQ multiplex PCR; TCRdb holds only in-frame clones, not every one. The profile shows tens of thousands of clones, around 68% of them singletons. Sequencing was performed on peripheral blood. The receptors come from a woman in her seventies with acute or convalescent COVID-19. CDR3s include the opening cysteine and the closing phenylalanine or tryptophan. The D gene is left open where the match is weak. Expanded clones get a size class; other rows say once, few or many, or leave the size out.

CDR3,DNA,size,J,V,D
CASSKTLAGNNEQFF,TGTGCCAGCAGCAAAACACTAGCGGGAAATAATGAGCAGTTCTTC,NA,TRBJ2-1,TRBV5-4,TRBD2
CASSQGGLAGVSEQFF,TGCGCCAGCAGCCAGGGGGGACTAGCGGGAGTCAGTGAGCAGTTCTTC,NA,TRBJ2-1,TRBV4-3,TRBD2
CASSPGQGSNEQFF,TGTGCCAGCTCACCGGGACAGGGAAGCAATGAGCAGTTCTTC,NA,TRBJ2-1,TRBV18,TRBD1
CASSLVEGGGGYTF,TGCGCCAGCAGCTTGGTTGAGGGTGGCGGCGGCTACACCTTC,once,TRBJ1-2,TRBV5-1,NA
CASSRGTSGRAFGNEQFF,TGTGCCAGCAGCCGGGGGACTAGCGGGAGGGCCTTTGGGAATGAGCAGTTCTTC,NA,TRBJ2-1,TRBV7-9,TRBD2
CASSLNSFISGGYGYTF,TGTGCCAGCTCACTTAACTCCTTTATATCTGGTGGCTATGGCTACACCTTC,NA,TRBJ1-2,TRBV18,NA
CASSPWSGFEQYF,TGTGCCAGCAGCCCCTGGTCGGGTTTCGAGCAGTACTTC,NA,TRBJ2-7,TRBV3-1/TRBV3-2,NA
CASSLDRVSTDTQYF,TGTGCCAGCTCACTCGACAGGGTTAGCACAGATACGCAGTATTTT,NA,TRBJ2-3,TRBV18,TRBD1
CASSLVAGGPETQYF,TGCGCCAGCAGCTTGGTTGCGGGGGGGCCGGAGACCCAGTACTTC,NA,TRBJ2-5,TRBV5-1,TRBD2
CASSLEQLNNEQFF,TGTGCCAGCAGTTTAGAACAGTTAAACAATGAGCAGTTCTTC,NA,TRBJ2-1,TRBV28,NA
CAISENSGDSLMKTQYF,TGTGCCATCAGTGAAAACTCGGGGGACAGCCTGATGAAGACCCAGTACTTC,once,TRBJ2-5,TRBV10-3,NA
CASSPRTSGDTGELFF,TGTGCCAGCAGCCCCCGGACTAGCGGTGACACCGGGGAGCTGTTTTTT,NA,TRBJ2-2,TRBV4-2,TRBD2
CASSQSQTQETQYF,TGTGCCAGCTCTCAATCGCAGACACAAGAGACCCAGTACTTC,NA,TRBJ2-5,TRBV18,NA
CAISAGLQNTEAFF,TGTGCCATCAGTGCGGGACTGCAGAACACTGAAGCTTTCTTT,NA,TRBJ1-1,TRBV10-3,NA
CASSAGTGTSSYGYTF,TGTGCCAGCAGCGCGGGGACAGGGACTAGTTCCTATGGCTACACCTTC,NA,TRBJ1-2,TRBV9,TRBD1
CASSADRGYEQYF,TGTGCCAGCAGCGCGGACAGGGGCTACGAGCAGTACTTC,NA,TRBJ2-7,TRBV7-3,TRBD1
CASSEGTGQNTEAFF,TGTGCCAGCAGCGAGGGAACGGGACAGAACACTGAAGCTTTCTTT,NA,TRBJ1-1,TRBV9,NA
CASSISQGSALYQPQHF,TGTGCCAGTAGTATATCCCAGGGCAGCGCATTGTACCAGCCCCAGCATTTT,few,TRBJ1-5,TRBV19,NA
CASSQVGTSSYNSPLHF,TGTGCCAGCAGCCAAGTGGGGACAAGCTCCTATAATTCACCCCTCCACTTT,NA,TRBJ1-6,TRBV14,NA
CASRSLRGSYEQYF,TGCGCCAGCCGCTCTCTCCGGGGGAGCTACGAGCAGTACTTC,NA,TRBJ2-7,TRBV4-1,NA
CASSSGKDQPQHF,TGTGCCAGCAGCTCCGGGAAGGATCAGCCCCAGCATTTT,NA,TRBJ1-5,TRBV5-6,NA
CASSLAGGYNEQFF,TGTGCCAGCAGCCTAGCGGGGGGCTACAATGAGCAGTTCTTC,NA,TRBJ2-1,TRBV7-3,TRBD2
CASSLVDRATEAFF,TGTGCCAGCAGCTTAGTGGACAGGGCAACTGAAGCTTTCTTT,NA,TRBJ1-1,TRBV7-9,TRBD1
CASRGTGGETQYF,TGTGCCAGCAGGGGGACAGGGGGGGAGACCCAGTACTTC,few,TRBJ2-5,TRBV2,TRBD1
CASRPQGQANTEAFF,TGTGCCAGCAGGCCCCAGGGACAGGCGAACACTGAAGCTTTCTTT,NA,TRBJ1-1,TRBV3-1/TRBV3-2,TRBD1
CASTERNGPQHF,TGTGCCAGCACCGAGAGGAATGGGCCCCAGCATTTT,NA,TRBJ1-5,TRBV2,NA
CASSYSFRGMNTEAFF,TGTGCCAGCAGTTACAGTTTCAGGGGGATGAACACTGAAGCTTTCTTT,NA,TRBJ1-1,TRBV6-2/TRBV6-3,TRBD1
CASSFLTGEASPLHF,TGTGCCAGCAGCTTTTTGACAGGGGAGGCTTCACCCCTCCACTTT,NA,TRBJ1-6,TRBV5-8,TRBD1
CAWMPGQGQKLFF,TGTGCCTGGATGCCGGGACAGGGTCAAAAACTGTTTTTT,NA,TRBJ1-4,TRBV30,TRBD1